The rows below give T cell receptor beta chains drawn from one sample of a study of shared clonotypes between healthy human individuals. Here immunoSEQ multiplex PCR was the method, and the copy in TCRdb shows in-frame clones only, minus some. This table has over a million clones, more than 60% appearing once. Sequenced material: memory CD4+ T cells sorted from blood. The origin of the receptors is a man between 18 and 29 years old in good health. Both conserved end residues are part of each CDR3. A D gene is named only where the DNA matches it firmly. Not all rows give a size; the values are once, few, many and, for expanded clones, a class.

v_call,j_call,d_call,clone_size,cdr3_length,cdr3_aa,cdr3_nt
TRBV30,TRBJ2-7,NA,NA,14,CAWRKRGGPYEQYF,TGTGCCTGGAGAAAGAGGGGTGGCCCTTACGAGCAGTACTTC
TRBV11-2,TRBJ2-1,NA,NA,12,CASSLGGLEQFF,TGTGCCAGCAGCTTAGGGGGACTGGAGCAGTTCTTC
TRBV4-1,TRBJ1-2,NA,NA,15,CASSQDITVNYGYTF,TGCGCCAGCAGCCAAGATATAACGGTTAACTATGGCTACACCTTC
TRBV4-3,TRBJ2-7,NA,once,15,CASSQETGPSYEQYF,TGCGCCAGCAGCCAAGAAACTGGGCCGTCCTACGAGCAGTACTTC
TRBV27,TRBJ2-6,NA,many,16,CASSRVVNSGANVLTF,TGTGCCAGCAGCAGAGTCGTTAACTCTGGGGCCAACGTCCTGACTTTC
TRBV5-8,TRBJ1-2,NA,NA,15,CASSRLIGGAGGYTF,TGTGCCAGCAGCCGGCTCATTGGGGGGGCTGGTGGCTACACCTTC
TRBV19,TRBJ1-6,TRBD1,many,14,CASTRDRGRSPLHF,TGTGCCAGTACCCGGGACAGGGGACGTTCACCCCTCCACTTT
TRBV4-1,TRBJ1-2,NA,NA,14,CASSQVGVSYGYTF,TGCGCCAGCAGCCAAGTTGGGGTTAGCTATGGCTACACCTTC
TRBV6-5,TRBJ2-7,TRBD1,NA,15,CASRLRAGGLYEQYF,TGTGCCAGCAGGCTAAGGGCAGGGGGTTTGTACGAGCAGTACTTC
TRBV19,TRBJ2-7,NA,NA,16,CASSTQTTGTTYEQYF,TGTGCCAGTAGTACCCAGACTACCGGGACAACCTACGAGCAGTACTTC
TRBV11-2,TRBJ1-1,NA,NA,13,CASTTKLGEGAFF,TGTGCCAGCACCACGAAACTGGGGGAAGGAGCTTTCTTT
TRBV19,TRBJ2-7,NA,NA,15,CASSIDQTAPYEQYF,TGTGCCAGTAGTATAGATCAGACGGCCCCCTACGAGCAGTACTTC
TRBV7-2,TRBJ2-3,TRBD2,NA,14,CASSFSGGLDTQYF,TGTGCCAGCAGCTTTAGCGGGGGGTTAGATACGCAGTATTTT
TRBV28,TRBJ1-2,TRBD1,NA,15,CASSWTGIAYYGYTF,TGTGCCAGCAGTTGGACAGGGATAGCCTACTATGGCTACACCTTC
TRBV5-1,TRBJ2-3,TRBD2,NA,15,CASSSRGGTADTQYF,TGCGCCAGCAGCTCGCGGGGAGGGACCGCAGATACGCAGTATTTT
TRBV2,TRBJ1-5,NA,few,13,CASGTDSNQPQHF,TGTGCCAGCGGGACGGATAGCAATCAGCCCCAGCATTTT
TRBV5-1,TRBJ2-4,NA,NA,14,CASRNTGTKNIQYF,TGCGCCAGCAGGAACACAGGGACCAAAAACATTCAGTACTTC
TRBV5-6,TRBJ1-3,NA,NA,14,CAMPIVVSGNTIYF,TGTGCCATGCCGATTGTGGTCTCTGGAAACACCATATATTTT
TRBV6-9,TRBJ2-7,NA,NA,13,CASNPRRGREQYF,TGTGCCAGCAATCCCCGCCGGGGGCGCGAGCAGTACTTC
TRBV7-6,TRBJ2-2,TRBD1,NA,16,CASSAGDRASTGELFF,TGTGCCAGCAGCGCCGGGGACAGGGCTAGCACCGGGGAGCTGTTTTTT
TRBV18,TRBJ1-1,NA,NA,17,CASSPYVIRVGDTEAFF,TGTGCCAGCTCACCATACGTCATCCGGGTTGGTGACACTGAAGCTTTCTTT
TRBV7-2,TRBJ2-3,TRBD2,NA,15,CASTPSGRDTDTQYF,TGTGCCAGCACCCCTAGCGGGAGAGATACAGATACGCAGTATTTT
TRBV18,TRBJ2-1,NA,NA,16,CASSPASVQSYNEQFF,TGTGCCAGCTCACCTGCCAGCGTCCAATCCTACAATGAGCAGTTCTTC
TRBV25-1,TRBJ2-6,NA,NA,13,CASSLSGANVLTF,TGTGCCAGCAGTCTCTCTGGGGCCAACGTCCTGACTTTC
TRBV5-1,TRBJ1-3,NA,NA,13,CASRESSGNTIYF,TGCGCCAGCAGAGAGAGCTCTGGAAACACCATATATTTT
TRBV18,TRBJ1-1,NA,few,13,CASSPPSKTEAFF,TGTGCCAGCTCACCACCGTCCAAGACTGAAGCTTTCTTT
TRBV5-8,TRBJ2-5,TRBD2,NA,18,CASSFGRGLAGAGETQYF,TGTGCCAGCAGCTTCGGCCGGGGACTAGCGGGAGCCGGGGAGACCCAGTACTTC
TRBV5-5,TRBJ1-1,NA,NA,13,CASSLGHSTEAFF,TGTGCCAGCAGCTTGGGGCACAGCACTGAAGCTTTCTTT
TRBV18,TRBJ2-2,NA,NA,14,CASSQLAGTGELFF,TGTGCCAGCTCACAACTAGCAGGCACCGGGGAGCTGTTTTTT
TRBV29-1,TRBJ2-3,NA,NA,14,CSVEGTESTDTQYF,TGCAGCGTTGAAGGGACAGAGAGCACAGATACGCAGTATTTT
TRBV30,TRBJ2-7,TRBD2,NA,15,CAWSKGSGIRNEQYF,TGTGCCTGGAGTAAGGGTAGCGGGATACGGAACGAGCAGTACTTC
TRBV5-1,TRBJ2-7,TRBD1,NA,14,CASSTRGQLAEQYF,TGCGCCAGCAGCACCCGGGGACAGTTAGCCGAGCAGTACTTC
TRBV7-9,TRBJ2-5,NA,NA,16,CASSTRGRGRWETQYF,TGTGCCAGCTCTACGCGGGGCAGGGGACGGTGGGAGACCCAGTACTTC
TRBV9,TRBJ2-7,NA,NA,14,CASSPRRSSYEQYF,TGTGCCAGCAGCCCCCGTCGCAGTTCCTACGAGCAGTACTTC
TRBV5-4,TRBJ2-6,NA,NA,16,CASSLGTVSGANVLTF,TGTGCCAGCAGCTTGGGTACAGTCTCTGGGGCCAACGTCCTGACTTTC
TRBV5-1,TRBJ2-1,TRBD2,NA,16,CASSRSGGALGNEQFF,TGCGCCAGCAGTCGAAGCGGGGGGGCACTCGGCAATGAGCAGTTCTTC
TRBV5-1,TRBJ1-6,NA,NA,14,CASSLAGGNSPLHF,TGCGCCAGCAGCTTGGCTGGAGGTAATTCACCCCTCCACTTT
TRBV19,TRBJ1-1,NA,NA,15,CASSTTATLNTEAFF,TGTGCCAGTAGTACGACAGCGACTTTGAACACTGAAGCTTTCTTT
TRBV30,TRBJ1-2,TRBD1,few,14,CAWSPTTGDYGYTF,TGTGCCTGGAGTCCCACCACAGGGGACTATGGCTACACCTTC
TRBV10-1,TRBJ2-7,NA,NA,16,CASRPLTGSATYEQYF,TGCGCCAGCAGGCCATTAACAGGGAGCGCCACCTACGAGCAGTACTTC
TRBV6-6,TRBJ1-5,TRBD1,NA,13,CASSRGLGEPQHF,TGTGCCAGCAGCAGGGGGCTCGGGGAGCCCCAGCATTTT
TRBV23-1,TRBJ2-5,NA,NA,16,CASSQSRATGRETQYF,TGCGCCAGCAGTCAATCTCGGGCCACGGGGAGGGAGACCCAGTACTTC
TRBV5-3,TRBJ1-2,NA,NA,17,CARSLLTGDATNYGYTF,TGTGCCAGAAGCTTACTTACAGGTGATGCCACTAACTATGGCTACACCTTC
TRBV25-1,TRBJ1-4,NA,NA,15,CASSGRFDTNEKLFF,TGTGCCAGCAGTGGGAGGTTTGATACTAATGAAAAACTGTTTTTT
TRBV29-1,TRBJ2-7,NA,NA,12,CSPPGLGDEQYF,TGCAGCCCCCCCGGTCTAGGGGACGAGCAGTACTTC
TRBV30,TRBJ2-2,NA,few,12,CAGRTNHGELFF,TGTGCCGGGCGGACAAACCACGGGGAGCTGTTTTTT
TRBV9,TRBJ2-3,NA,NA,11,CASSALGTQYF,TGTGCCAGCAGCGCTCTTGGTACGCAGTATTTT